These 13 T cell receptor beta chains were sequenced from one sample in a study of PD-1 blockade in classical Hodgkin lymphoma. Assay used: immunoSEQ multiplex PCR; TCRdb lists only in-frame clones, some missing. Here the sample spans tens of thousands of clones, roughly nine tenths being singletons. Patients all relapsed after autologous stem cell transplantation, and there was variation in brentuximab vedotin exposure. The specimen comprised peripheral blood mononuclear cells (PBMCs), sampled at baseline. The source of these receptors is a human donor with classical Hodgkin lymphoma.

This chain uses TRBV6-1 with TRBJ2-7; 8 bases are shared with TRBD1. This CDR3 region has 13 residues. The germline V gene has CDR1 MNHNS and CDR2 SASEGT. With 3 bases clipped from V and 9 bases from J, the junction kept 7 bases outside the gene matches. CDR3 bases: TGTGCCAGCAGTGAGGGACAGGTGGTCGGGCAGTACTTC. Protein: CASSEGQVVGQYF.

This clone appeared a single time. The V call is TRBV15, the J call TRBJ1-2, with a tentative D call TRBD1 (5 bases). V was clipped by 8 bases and J by 3 bases, with 13 bases between them. This CDR3 spans 13 amino acids. Germline CDR1 reads LNHNV; CDR2 reads YYDKDF (reference sequence). CDR3 DNA: TGTGCCACCGTCGGGGGGGAGGACTATGGCTACACCTTC. It codes for CATVGGEDYGYTF.

The gene calls are TRBV13 and TRBJ2-5; D may be TRBD2 (7 bases). Germline CDR1 reads PRHDT; CDR2 reads FYEKMQ (reference sequence). The CDR3 extends over 15 amino acids. The V and J ends lost 5 bases and 4 bases respectively, with 17 bases between them. CDR3 DNA sequence: TGTGCCAGCAGCCTTAGAGGGGGGGCCCGAGAGACCCAGTACTTC. This encodes CASSLRGGARETQYF.

This chain connects TRBV7-9 to TRBJ2-1; unclear D gene. This CDR3 spans 13 amino acids. Germline-derived CDR1 and CDR2 are SEHNR and FQNEAQ (reference sequence). Between the trimmed V and J ends, which lost 1 base and 8 bases, there was a span of 9 bases. The CDR3 DNA reads as TGTGCCAGCAGCTTAGTCGCCGGAGATGAGCAGTTCTTC. It encodes CASSLVAGDEQFF.

The genes are TRBV6-5 and TRBJ1-3; TRBD1 aligns across 8 bases. The germline CDR1 and CDR2 sequences are MNHEY and SVGAGI. The ends lost 6 bases at V and 4 bases at J; junction bases unmatched: 8. The CDR3 loop spans 15 amino acids. As DNA, the CDR3 is TGTGCCAGCAGCTCGACAGGGGCGCGGGGAAACACCATATATTTT. Its protein product is CASSSTGARGNTIYF.

This chain links TRBV5-6 with TRBJ2-1; 8 positions match TRBD1. Germline V gene data show CDR1 as SGHDT and CDR2 as YYEEEE. The CDR3 covers 16 residues. V trimming: 0 bases; J trimming: 2 bases; junction bases outside the gene matches: 4. The DNA for the CDR3 is TGTGCCAGCAGCTTGGAAGGGACAGGCGCCTACAATGAGCAGTTCTTC. It translates to CASSLEGTGAYNEQFF.

This chain connects TRBV4-1 to TRBJ1-2; weak D call: TRBD1 (6 bases). The CDR3 length is 14 residues. From germline, CDR1 is MGHRA and CDR2 YSYEKL. Trimming removed 4 bases from V and 8 bases from J, with 17 bases in between. CDR3 protein: CASSPATGLWGYTF. Written as DNA, the CDR3 is TGCGCCAGCAGCCCTGCGACAGGACTATGGGGCTACACCTTC.

The chain carries TRBV4-1 and TRBJ1-1; D is uncertain. The CDR3 length is 15 residues. V lost 1 base and J lost 6, with 15 bases in between. In germline, CDR1 is MGHRA, CDR2 YSYEKL. CDR3 residues: CASSQVPQVLSEAFF. The CDR3 DNA reads as TGCGCCAGCAGCCAAGTTCCTCAGGTCCTTTCTGAAGCTTTCTTT.

This chain links TRBV7-9 with TRBJ2-1, with D possibly called TRBD1 or TRBD2 (5 bases each). CDR1 SEHNR and CDR2 FQNEAQ come from the germline V gene (reference sequence). This CDR3 has 16 residues. V shed 1 base and J shed 3 bases, with 13 bases lying between them. The CDR3 DNA reads TGTGCCAGCAGCTTAGTGGCAGTGGGGGACTACAATGAGCAGTTCTTC. Amino acids: CASSLVAVGDYNEQFF.

This clone was detected only once. The CDR3 region is CASSQGGSSGNTIYF. Here the CDR3 DNA reads TGTGCCAGCAGTCAGGGTGGTTCTTCTGGAAACACCATATATTTT. The rearrangement links TRBV6-5 to TRBJ1-3, with a tentative D call TRBD1 (5 bases). CDR1 MNHEY and CDR2 SVGAGI come from the germline V gene. The V end lost 5 bases, the J end lost 1 base, and 12 bases lay between the germline ends. This CDR3 is 15 amino acids long.

V is TRBV10-3 and J is TRBJ1-4, with 7 bases matching TRBD1. Germline values: CDR1 ENHRY, CDR2 SYGVKD. V shed 5 bases and J 6 bases; nucleotides not matched to a gene: 3. The CDR3 runs 13 residues. The CDR3 DNA sequence: TGTGCCATCAGTAGCGGGACAGATGAAAAACTGTTTTTT. Its translation is CAISSGTDEKLFF.

The gene calls are TRBV6-5 and TRBJ2-1; no firm D call. The CDR3 runs 16 residues. V gave up 1 base and J gave up 4 bases, with 14 bases separating them. The germline gives CDR1 MNHEY, CDR2 SVGAGI. The CDR3 region is CASSYWRPLTYNEQFF. CDR3 in DNA: TGTGCCAGCAGTTACTGGCGCCCTCTTACTTACAATGAGCAGTTCTTC.

The chain links TRBV7-9 to TRBJ1-3; D uncertain. Looked up from germline, CDR1 is SEHNR and CDR2 is FQNEAQ (reference sequence). Trimming took 6 bases from V and 8 from J, leaving 14 bases between them. This CDR3 contains 13 residues. DNA for the CDR3: TGTGCCAGCAGGCCTGGTGGGGAGGACACCATATATTTT. Amino acids: CASRPGGEDTIYF.